The clone carrying this T cell receptor beta chain appeared a few times. The source of the sample is a study of blood T cells in healthy people across ages. Approximately 9.2 milliliters was the volume of peripheral blood drawn from each donor. Using a J-beta primer mix together with a sample-barcoded 5' primer, a second PCR was run for roughly 7 to 12 cycles. MiXCR, run by TCRdb on the 5' RACE reads, gives a single entry per CDR3 protein. The sample contains 1.5 million to 2 million distinct CDR3 sequences, about 50% of which appear only once. The sample was blood. This TCR was sampled from a woman aged 40 to 55 in good health.

In DNA form, the CDR3 reads TGTGCCAGCAGCTCCCCGGCAGGCAATCAGCCCCAGCATTTT. Protein sequence: CASSSPAGNQPQHF. V and J are TRBV7-2 and TRBJ1-5, with D unresolved. From germline, CDR1 is SGHTA and CDR2 FQGNSA. V was clipped by 4 bases and J by 2 bases, with 9 bases between them. This CDR3 spans 14 amino acids.